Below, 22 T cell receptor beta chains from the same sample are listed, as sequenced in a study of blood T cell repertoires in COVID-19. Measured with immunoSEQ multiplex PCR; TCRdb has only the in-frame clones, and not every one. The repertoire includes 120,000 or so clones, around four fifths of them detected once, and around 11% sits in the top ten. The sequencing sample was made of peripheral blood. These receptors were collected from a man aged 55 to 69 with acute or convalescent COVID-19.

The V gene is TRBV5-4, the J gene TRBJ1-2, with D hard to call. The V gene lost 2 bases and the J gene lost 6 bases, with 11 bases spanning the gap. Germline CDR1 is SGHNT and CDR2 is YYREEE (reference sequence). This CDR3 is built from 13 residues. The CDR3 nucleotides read TGTGCCAGCAGCTTCGGAGGGAGAGATGGCTACACCTTC. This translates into CASSFGGRDGYTF.

The chain's CDR3 is CASGGGGSEKLFF. CDR3 DNA sequence: TGTGCCAGTGGCGGGGGTGGTAGTGAAAAACTGTTTTTT. This chain joins TRBV28 and TRBJ1-4; a weak D match, TRBD1 (5 bases). CDR1 and CDR2 (germline): MDHEN, SYDVKM. The germline V and J ends were trimmed by 9 bases and 7 bases, with 15 bases remaining between them. The CDR3 length is 13 residues. Supplemented by reference TRBV28 and TRBJ1-4, the full variable domain reads DVKVTQSSRYLVKRTGEKVFLECVQDMDHENMFWYRQDPGLGLRLIYFSYDVKMKEKGDIPEGYSVSREKKERFSLILESASTNQTSMYLCASGGGGSEKLFFGSGTQLSVL.

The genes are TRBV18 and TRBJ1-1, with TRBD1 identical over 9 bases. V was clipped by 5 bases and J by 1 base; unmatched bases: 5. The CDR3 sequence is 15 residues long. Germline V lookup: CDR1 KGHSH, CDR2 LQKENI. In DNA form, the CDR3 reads TGTGCCAGCTCAACAACGACAGGGGGGAACACTGAAGCTTTCTTT. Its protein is CASSTTTGGNTEAFF.

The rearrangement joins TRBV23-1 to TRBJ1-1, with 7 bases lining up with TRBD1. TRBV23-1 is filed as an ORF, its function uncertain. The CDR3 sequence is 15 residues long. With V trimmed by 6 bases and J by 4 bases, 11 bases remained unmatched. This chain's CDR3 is CASSQGLRDSTEAFF. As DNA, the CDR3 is TGCGCCAGCAGCCAGGGCCTTCGGGACAGCACTGAAGCTTTCTTT.

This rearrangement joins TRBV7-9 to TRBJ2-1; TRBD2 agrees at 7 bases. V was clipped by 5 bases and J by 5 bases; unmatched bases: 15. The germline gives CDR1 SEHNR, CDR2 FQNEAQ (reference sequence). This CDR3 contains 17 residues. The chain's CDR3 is CASSPPFRLAVDNEQFF. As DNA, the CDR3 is TGTGCCAGCAGCCCCCCCTTCCGACTAGCTGTCGACAATGAGCAGTTCTTC.

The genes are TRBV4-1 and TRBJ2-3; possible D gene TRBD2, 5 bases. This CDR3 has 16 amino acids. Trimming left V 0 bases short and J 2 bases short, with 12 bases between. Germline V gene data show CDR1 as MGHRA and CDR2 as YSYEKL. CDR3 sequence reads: CASSQDRADPTDTQYF. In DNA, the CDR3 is TGCGCCAGCAGCCAAGACAGAGCGGATCCCACAGATACGCAGTATTTT.

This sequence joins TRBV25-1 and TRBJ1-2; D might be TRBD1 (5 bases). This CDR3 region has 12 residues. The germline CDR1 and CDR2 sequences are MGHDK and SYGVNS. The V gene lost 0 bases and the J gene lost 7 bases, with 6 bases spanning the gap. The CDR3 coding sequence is TGTGCCAGCAGTGAATATCAGGGTGGCTACACCTTC. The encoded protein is CASSEYQGGYTF.

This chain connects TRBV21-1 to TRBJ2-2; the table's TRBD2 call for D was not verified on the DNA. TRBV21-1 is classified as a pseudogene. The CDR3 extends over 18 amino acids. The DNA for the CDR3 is TGTGCCAGCAGCAAAGGTTTTATCTTTGCTTCGGACACCGGGGAGCTGTTTTTT. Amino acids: CASSKGFIFASDTGELFF.

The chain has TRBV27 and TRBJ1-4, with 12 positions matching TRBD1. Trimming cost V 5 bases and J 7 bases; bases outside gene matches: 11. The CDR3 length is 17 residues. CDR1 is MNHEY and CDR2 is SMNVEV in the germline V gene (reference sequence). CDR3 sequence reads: CASSPHGDRGLGEKLFF. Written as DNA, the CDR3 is TGTGCCAGCAGTCCCCACGGGGACAGGGGGCTGGGTGAAAAACTGTTTTTT.

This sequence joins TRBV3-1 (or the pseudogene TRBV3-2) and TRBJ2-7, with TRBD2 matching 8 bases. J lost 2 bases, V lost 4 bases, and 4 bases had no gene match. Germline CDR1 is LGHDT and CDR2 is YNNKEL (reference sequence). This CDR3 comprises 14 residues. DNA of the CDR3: TGTGCCAGCAGCCCAGGAGCGGGAGCCTACGAGCAGTACTTC. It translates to CASSPGAGAYEQYF.

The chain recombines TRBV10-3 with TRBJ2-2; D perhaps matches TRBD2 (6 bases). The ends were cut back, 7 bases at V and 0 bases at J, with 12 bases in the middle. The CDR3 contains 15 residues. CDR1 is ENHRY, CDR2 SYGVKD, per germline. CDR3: CAITPGGTNTGELFF. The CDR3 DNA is TGTGCCATCACCCCCGGGGGTACGAACACCGGGGAGCTGTTTTTT.

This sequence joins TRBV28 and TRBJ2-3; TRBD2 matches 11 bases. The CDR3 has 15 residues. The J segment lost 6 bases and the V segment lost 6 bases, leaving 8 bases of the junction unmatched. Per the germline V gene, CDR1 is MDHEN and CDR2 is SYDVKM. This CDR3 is CASRLSGRATDTQYF. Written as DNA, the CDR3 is TGTGCCAGCAGGCTTAGCGGGAGGGCCACGGATACGCAGTATTTT.

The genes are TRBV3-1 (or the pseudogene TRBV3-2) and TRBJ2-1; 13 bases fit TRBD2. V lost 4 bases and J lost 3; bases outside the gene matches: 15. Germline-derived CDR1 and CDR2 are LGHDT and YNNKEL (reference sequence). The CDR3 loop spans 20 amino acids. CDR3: CASSLVLGLAGANYYNEQFF. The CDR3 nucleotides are TGTGCCAGCAGCCTAGTACTAGGACTAGCGGGAGCTAACTACTACAATGAGCAGTTCTTC.

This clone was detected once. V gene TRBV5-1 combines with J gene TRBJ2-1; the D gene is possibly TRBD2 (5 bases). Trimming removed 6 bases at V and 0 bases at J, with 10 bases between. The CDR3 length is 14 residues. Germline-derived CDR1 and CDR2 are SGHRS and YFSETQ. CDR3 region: CASKRASSYNEQFF. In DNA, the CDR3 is TGCGCCAGCAAGAGGGCGAGCTCCTACAATGAGCAGTTCTTC.

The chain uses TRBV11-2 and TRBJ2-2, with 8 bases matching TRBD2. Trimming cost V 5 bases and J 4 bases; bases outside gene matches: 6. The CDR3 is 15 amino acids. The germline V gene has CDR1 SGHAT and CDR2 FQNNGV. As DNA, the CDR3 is TGTGCCAGCAGCCCGTTAGCGGGGCGCACCGGGGAGCTGTTTTTT. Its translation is CASSPLAGRTGELFF.

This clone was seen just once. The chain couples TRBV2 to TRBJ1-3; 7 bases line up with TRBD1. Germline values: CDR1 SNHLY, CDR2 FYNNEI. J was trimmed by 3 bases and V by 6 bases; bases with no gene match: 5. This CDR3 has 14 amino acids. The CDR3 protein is CASRTQGFGNTIYF. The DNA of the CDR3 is TGTGCCAGCAGGACACAGGGGTTTGGAAACACCATATATTTT. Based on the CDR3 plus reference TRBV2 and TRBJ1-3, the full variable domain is EPEVTQTPSHQVTQMGQEVILRCVPISNHLYFYWYRQILGQKVEFLVSFYNNEISEKSEIFDDQFSVERPDGSNFTLKIRSTKLEDSAMYFCASRTQGFGNTIYFGEGSWLTVV.

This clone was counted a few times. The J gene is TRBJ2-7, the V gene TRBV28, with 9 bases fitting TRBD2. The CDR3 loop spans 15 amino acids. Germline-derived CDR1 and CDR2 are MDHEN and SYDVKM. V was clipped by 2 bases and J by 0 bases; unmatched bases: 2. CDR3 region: CASSLAGGSSYEQYF. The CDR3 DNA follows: TGTGCCAGCAGTTTAGCGGGAGGGAGCTCCTACGAGCAGTACTTC.

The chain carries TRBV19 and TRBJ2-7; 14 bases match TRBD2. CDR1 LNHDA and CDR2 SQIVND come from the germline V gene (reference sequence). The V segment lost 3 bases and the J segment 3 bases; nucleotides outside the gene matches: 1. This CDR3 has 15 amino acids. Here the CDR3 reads CASSIGTSGSYEQYF. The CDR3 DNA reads TGTGCCAGTAGTATCGGGACTAGCGGGAGCTACGAGCAGTACTTC.

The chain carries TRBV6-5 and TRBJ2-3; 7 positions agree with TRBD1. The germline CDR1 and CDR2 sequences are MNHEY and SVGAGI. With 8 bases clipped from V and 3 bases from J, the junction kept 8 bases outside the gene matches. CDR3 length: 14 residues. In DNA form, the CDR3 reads TGTGCCAGCGGATGGACGACAGGGACAGATACGCAGTATTTT. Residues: CASGWTTGTDTQYF.

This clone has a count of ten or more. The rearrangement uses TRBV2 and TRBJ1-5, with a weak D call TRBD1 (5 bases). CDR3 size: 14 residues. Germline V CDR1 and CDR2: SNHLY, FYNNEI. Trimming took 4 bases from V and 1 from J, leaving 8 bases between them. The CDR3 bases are TGTGCCAGCAGTGGGGGACTGAGCAATCAGCCCCAGCATTTT. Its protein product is CASSGGLSNQPQHF.

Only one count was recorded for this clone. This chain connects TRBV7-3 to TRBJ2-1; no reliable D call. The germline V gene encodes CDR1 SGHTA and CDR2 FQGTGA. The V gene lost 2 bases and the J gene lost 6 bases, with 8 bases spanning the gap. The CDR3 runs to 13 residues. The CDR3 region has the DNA TGTGCCAGCAGCTTAGGGTCTAGCAATGAGCAGTTCTTC. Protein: CASSLGSSNEQFF.

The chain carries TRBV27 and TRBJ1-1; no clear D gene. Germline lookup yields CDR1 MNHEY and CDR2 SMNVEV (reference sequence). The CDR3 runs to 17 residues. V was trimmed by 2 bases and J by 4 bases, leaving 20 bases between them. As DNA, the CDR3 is TGTGCCAGCAGTTTACACGCGACGGGGTTCGTGGGCACTGAAGCTTTCTTT. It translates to CASSLHATGFVGTEAFF.